This T cell receptor (beta chain) was recovered during a study of T cell responses to AZD1222 COVID-19 vaccine. Whole-study results and caveats: Repertoires were obtained only post-peak T cell response. Among AZD1222 vaccinees, only 6 or 7 were seropositive at baseline.

The germline V gene has CDR1 ENHRY and CDR2 SYGVKD. This CDR3 is built from 12 residues. Trimming took off 6 bases at V and 1 base at J, with 6 bases between the two ends. Samples with a second dose at about 4 or about 12 weeks were pooled together. The repertoire was sequenced with immunoSEQ multiplex PCR; TCRdb's copy has only in-frame clones and lacks some. The sample lists roughly 100,000 clones, 84% occurring once. This clone was seen more than once but under ten times. Antigen specificity is unknown. The source of this sequence is an adult who received the AZD1222 COVID-19 vaccine. The chain employs TRBV10-3 and TRBJ1-1; D ambiguous. The sequenced sample was peripheral blood, obtained 28 days after the second AZD1222 dose. CDR3 region: CAISNKNTEAFF. CDR3 coding DNA: TGTGCCATCAGCAACAAGAACACTGAAGCTTTCTTT.